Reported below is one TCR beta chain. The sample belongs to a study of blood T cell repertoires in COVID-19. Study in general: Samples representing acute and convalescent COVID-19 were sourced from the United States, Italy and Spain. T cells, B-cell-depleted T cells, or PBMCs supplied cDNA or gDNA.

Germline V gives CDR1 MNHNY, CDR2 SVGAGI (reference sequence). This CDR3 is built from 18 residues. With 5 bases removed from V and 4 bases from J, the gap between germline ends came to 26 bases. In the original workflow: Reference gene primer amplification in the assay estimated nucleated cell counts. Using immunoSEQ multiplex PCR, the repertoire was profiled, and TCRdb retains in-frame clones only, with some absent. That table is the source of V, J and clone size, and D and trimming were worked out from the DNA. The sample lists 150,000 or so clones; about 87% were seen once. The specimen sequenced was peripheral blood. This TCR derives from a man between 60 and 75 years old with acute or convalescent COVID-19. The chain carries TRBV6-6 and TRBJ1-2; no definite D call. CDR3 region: CASSLPLPLLEPTYGYTF. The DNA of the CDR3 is TGTGCCAGCAGTCTTCCTCTCCCCTTGCTAGAGCCGACCTATGGCTACACCTTC.